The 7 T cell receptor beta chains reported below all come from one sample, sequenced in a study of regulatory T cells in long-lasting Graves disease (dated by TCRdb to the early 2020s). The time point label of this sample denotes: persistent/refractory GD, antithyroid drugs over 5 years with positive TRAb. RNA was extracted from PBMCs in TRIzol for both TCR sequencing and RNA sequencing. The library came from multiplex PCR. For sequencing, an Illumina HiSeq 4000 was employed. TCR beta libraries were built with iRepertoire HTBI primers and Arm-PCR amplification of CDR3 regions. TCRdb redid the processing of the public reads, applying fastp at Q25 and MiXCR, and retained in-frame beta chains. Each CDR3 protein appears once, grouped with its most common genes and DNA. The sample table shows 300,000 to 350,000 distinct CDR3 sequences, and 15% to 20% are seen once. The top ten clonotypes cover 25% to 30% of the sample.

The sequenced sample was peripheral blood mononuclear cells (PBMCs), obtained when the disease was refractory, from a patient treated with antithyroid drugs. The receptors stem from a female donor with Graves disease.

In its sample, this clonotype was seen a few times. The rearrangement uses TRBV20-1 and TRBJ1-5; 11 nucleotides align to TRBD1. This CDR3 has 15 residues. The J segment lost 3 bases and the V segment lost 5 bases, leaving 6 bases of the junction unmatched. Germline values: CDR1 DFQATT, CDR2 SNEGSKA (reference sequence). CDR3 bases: TGCAGTGCTCTGGACAGGGGGCTATCCAATCAGCCCCAGCATTTT. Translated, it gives CSALDRGLSNQPQHF.

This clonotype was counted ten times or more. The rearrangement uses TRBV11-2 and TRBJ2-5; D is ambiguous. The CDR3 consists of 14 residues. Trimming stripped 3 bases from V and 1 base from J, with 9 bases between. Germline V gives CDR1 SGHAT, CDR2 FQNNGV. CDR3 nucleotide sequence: TGTGCCAGCAGCTTCACGGCCACCCAAGAGACCCAGTACTTC. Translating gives CASSFTATQETQYF.

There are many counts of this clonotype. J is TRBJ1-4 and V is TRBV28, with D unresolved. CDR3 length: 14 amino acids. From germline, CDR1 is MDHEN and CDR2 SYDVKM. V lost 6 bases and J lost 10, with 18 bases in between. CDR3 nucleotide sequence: TGTGCCAGCAGCAAAACATCGGCCGTGGGAAAACTGTTTTTT. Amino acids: CASSKTSAVGKLFF. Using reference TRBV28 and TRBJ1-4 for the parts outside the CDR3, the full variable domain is DVKVTQSSRYLVKRTGEKVFLECVQDMDHENMFWYRQDPGLGLRLIYFSYDVKMKEKGDIPEGYSVSREKKERFSLILESASTNQTSMYLCASSKTSAVGKLFFGSGTQLSVL.

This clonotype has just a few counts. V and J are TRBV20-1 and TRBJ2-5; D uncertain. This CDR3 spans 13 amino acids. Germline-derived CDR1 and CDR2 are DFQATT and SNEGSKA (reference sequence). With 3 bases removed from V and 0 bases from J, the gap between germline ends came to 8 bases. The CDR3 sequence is CSASGPNQETQYF. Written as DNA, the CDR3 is TGCAGTGCTAGTGGGCCGAACCAAGAGACCCAGTACTTC.

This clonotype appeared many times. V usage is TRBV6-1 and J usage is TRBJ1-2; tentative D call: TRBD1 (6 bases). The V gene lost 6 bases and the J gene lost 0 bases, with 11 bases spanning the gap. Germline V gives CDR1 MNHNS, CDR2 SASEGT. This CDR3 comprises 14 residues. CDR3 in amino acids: CASSGGAANYGYTF. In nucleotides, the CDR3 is TGTGCCAGCAGCGGGGGGGCTGCTAACTATGGCTACACCTTC.

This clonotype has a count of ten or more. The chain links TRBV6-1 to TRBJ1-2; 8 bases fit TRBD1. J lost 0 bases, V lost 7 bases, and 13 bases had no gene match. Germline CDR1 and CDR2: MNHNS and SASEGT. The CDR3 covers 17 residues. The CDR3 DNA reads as TGTGCCAGCACCGCGGGGGTGATCAGGGGGCCTAACTATGGCTACACCTTC. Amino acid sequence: CASTAGVIRGPNYGYTF.

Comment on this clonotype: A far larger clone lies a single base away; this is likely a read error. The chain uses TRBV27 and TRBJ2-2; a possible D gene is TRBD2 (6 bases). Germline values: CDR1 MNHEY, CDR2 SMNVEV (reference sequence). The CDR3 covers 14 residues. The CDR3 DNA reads TGTGCCAGCAGTTCCTCCGGGGGAACCGGGGAGCTGTCTTTT. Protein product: CASSSSGGTGELSF.